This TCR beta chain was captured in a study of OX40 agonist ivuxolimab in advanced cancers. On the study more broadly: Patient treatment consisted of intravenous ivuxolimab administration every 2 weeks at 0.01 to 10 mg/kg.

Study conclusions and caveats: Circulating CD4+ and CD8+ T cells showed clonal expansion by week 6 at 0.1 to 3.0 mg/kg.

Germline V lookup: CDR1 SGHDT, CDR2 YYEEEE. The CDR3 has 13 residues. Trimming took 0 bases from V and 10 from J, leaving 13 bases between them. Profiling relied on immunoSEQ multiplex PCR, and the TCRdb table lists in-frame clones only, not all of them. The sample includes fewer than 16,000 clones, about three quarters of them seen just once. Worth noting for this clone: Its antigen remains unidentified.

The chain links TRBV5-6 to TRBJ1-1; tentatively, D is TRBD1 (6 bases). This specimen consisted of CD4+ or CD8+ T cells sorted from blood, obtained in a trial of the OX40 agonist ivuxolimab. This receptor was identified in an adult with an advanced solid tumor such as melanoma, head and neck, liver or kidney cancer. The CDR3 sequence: CASSLGGPERAFF. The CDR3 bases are TGTGCCAGCAGCTTGGGGGGGCCCGAACGAGCTTTCTTT.